The 25 T cell receptor beta chains listed next were all sequenced from one sample in a study of identifying expanded T cells in peripheral blood. The assay was immunoSEQ multiplex PCR, and TCRdb's table has in-frame clones only and misses some. This repertoire shows about 120,000 clones, about 80% found once; its top ten account for 3.3%. Input material: blood. The receptors were gathered from a person between 18 and 69 years old in good health.

This chain uses TRBV18 with TRBJ2-1; maybe TRBD1 (5 bases). The V gene lost 1 base and the J gene lost 0 bases, with 7 bases spanning the gap. Germline values: CDR1 KGHSH, CDR2 LQKENI. CDR3 length equals 15 residues. The CDR3 region has the DNA TGTGCCAGCTCACCACGACAGAGCTCCTACAATGAGCAGTTCTTC. It encodes CASSPRQSSYNEQFF.

J is TRBJ1-5 and V is TRBV5-8; D is ambiguous. Germline values: CDR1 SGHTS, CDR2 YDEGEE. V was pared by 4 bases and J by 0 bases, with 5 bases between. The CDR3 has 13 residues. The chain's CDR3 is CASSAYSNQPQHF. In nucleotides, the CDR3 is TGTGCCAGCAGCGCCTATAGCAATCAGCCCCAGCATTTT.

V gene TRBV6-5 combines with J gene TRBJ2-5, with D possibly matching TRBD1 (6 bases). The end of the DNA aligns better with TRBJ2-7, so the J call may be wrong. Looked up from germline, CDR1 is MNHEY and CDR2 is SVGAGI. The CDR3 runs 15 residues. The CDR3 sequence is CASSPGVGGVYEQYF. The CDR3 nucleotides read TGTGCCAGCTCCCCTGGGGTAGGGGGAGTCTACGAGCAGTACTTC.

The rearrangement uses TRBV18 and TRBJ2-7; D is unclear. Trimming shortened V by 4 bases and J by 4 bases, and 8 bases separated the two germline ends. Germline loops: CDR1 KGHSH, CDR2 LQKENI. The CDR3 totals 12 residues. This chain's CDR3 is CASSQESYEQYF. As DNA, the CDR3 is TGTGCCAGCTCACAGGAGTCTTACGAGCAGTACTTC.

This clone was counted only a few times. The V call is TRBV11-1, the J call TRBJ1-4, with D possibly being TRBD1 (5 bases). The length of the CDR3 is 15 residues. V lost 5 bases to trimming and J lost 5 bases, with 15 bases between them. CDR1 is SGHAT, CDR2 FQDESV, per germline (reference sequence). The CDR3 here is CASSDAGGMNEKLFF. The CDR3 region has the DNA TGTGCCAGCAGCGACGCCGGGGGGATGAATGAAAAACTGTTTTTT.

This clone was picked up one time. The V gene is TRBV18, the J gene TRBJ1-2, with TRBD1 matching 9 bases. CDR3 length: 16 residues. Germline V lookup: CDR1 KGHSH, CDR2 LQKENI. Trimming removed 1 base from V and 4 bases from J; junction bases left unmatched: 7. The CDR3 loop is CASSPLGQGRGYGYTF. DNA of the CDR3: TGTGCCAGCTCACCACTGGGACAGGGTAGGGGCTATGGCTACACCTTC.

The V call is TRBV5-1, the J call TRBJ1-1; 10 bases line up with TRBD1. The CDR3 runs to 15 residues. V was clipped by 4 bases and J by 5 bases; unmatched bases: 8. Germline V CDR1 and CDR2: SGHRS, YFSETQ. The CDR3 DNA sequence: TGCGCCAGCAGCGATAGACAGGGGGCGCGAACTGAAGCTTTCTTT. Amino acids: CASSDRQGARTEAFF.

The CDR3 spells CASSPQLGTGLETQYF. CDR3 coding DNA: TGTGCCAGCTCACCACAACTGGGGACAGGTCTAGAGACCCAGTACTTC. The chain combines TRBV18 with TRBJ2-5, with TRBD1 matching 8 bases. Germline CDR1 reads KGHSH; CDR2 reads LQKENI. The CDR3 has 16 residues. V lost 1 base, J lost 4 bases, and 8 bases stayed unmatched.

With respect to this clone: A junction boundary mismatches the germline segment, possibly from a read error. The V and J genes are TRBV6-5 and TRBJ2-7; D might be TRBD1 or TRBD2, each matching 6 bases. Looked up from germline, CDR1 is MNHEY and CDR2 is SVGAGI. There are 14 residues in the CDR3. The CDR3 region has the DNA TGTGCCATCAGTGAGAGGGGGGCGCGCGACGAGCAGTACTTC. As protein: CAISERGARDEQYF.

The rearrangement uses TRBV6-5 and TRBJ1-2; maybe TRBD1 (6 bases). The germline CDR1 and CDR2 sequences are MNHEY and SVGAGI. Trimming shortened V by 6 bases and J by 4 bases, and 15 bases separated the two germline ends. CDR3 length: 14 amino acids. CDR3 nucleotides: TGTGCCAGCAGCCAACTACAGGGTGTCTATGGCTACACCTTC. Translation: CASSQLQGVYGYTF.

The chain links TRBV4-3 to TRBJ2-2; 7 bases are shared with TRBD1. CDR3 length: 16 residues. Germline CDR1 is LGHNA and CDR2 is YSLEER. The V and J ends lost 0 bases and 4 bases, in that order; junction bases with no gene match: 5. CDR3 loop: CASSQEQGDGTGELFF. In DNA, the CDR3 is TGCGCCAGCAGCCAAGAGCAGGGGGACGGCACCGGGGAGCTGTTTTTT.

The V call is TRBV6-6, the J call TRBJ1-1; TRBD1 matches 7 bases. V was clipped by 5 bases and J by 5 bases; unmatched bases: 5. The CDR3 has 13 residues. Germline CDR1 reads MNHNY; CDR2 reads SVGAGI (reference sequence). CDR3 in amino acids: CASSPSTGTEAFF. The DNA for the CDR3 is TGTGCCAGCAGTCCTTCGACAGGGACTGAAGCTTTCTTT.

This chain connects TRBV19 to TRBJ2-7; 12 bases match TRBD2. The CDR3 has 15 residues. Germline values: CDR1 LNHDA, CDR2 SQIVND (reference sequence). V lost 5 bases to trimming and J lost 4 bases; unmatched junction nucleotides: 6. The CDR3 loop is CASSDLAGGIYEQYF. The CDR3 DNA reads TGTGCCAGTAGTGACCTAGCGGGGGGGATATACGAGCAGTACTTC.

CDR3: CASSVLTSEETQYF. CDR3 DNA sequence: TGTGCCAGCAGTGTACTTACTAGCGAAGAGACCCAGTACTTC. The rearrangement joins TRBV2 to TRBJ2-5; 7 positions match TRBD2. Unmatched junction bases numbered 5, after V lost 4 bases and J lost 3 bases. The CDR3 loop spans 14 amino acids. The germline CDR1 and CDR2 sequences are SNHLY and FYNNEI.

The rearrangement links TRBV5-5 to TRBJ2-7, with D tentatively TRBD1 (6 bases). The germline V and J ends were trimmed by 3 bases and 1 base, with 8 bases remaining between them. Per germline, CDR1 SGHKS and CDR2 YYEKEE (reference sequence). The length of the CDR3 is 13 residues. The CDR3, as DNA: TGTGCCAGCAGCTCAACAGGGTCCTACGAGCAGTACTTC. Translated, it gives CASSSTGSYEQYF.

The chain recombines TRBV10-2 with TRBJ1-1, with D possibly TRBD1 on 6 matching bases. V gave up 6 bases and J gave up 1 base, with 12 bases separating them. The CDR3 spans 14 residues. Germline CDR1 WSHSY, CDR2 SAAADI. CDR3 in DNA: TGCGCCAGCAGGAGTAACAGGGAGAACACTGAAGCTTTCTTT. Its protein is CASRSNRENTEAFF.

This rearrangement joins TRBV30 to TRBJ1-2, with D perhaps TRBD1 (6 bases). The CDR3 is 12 residues long. Germline lookup yields CDR1 GTSNPN and CDR2 SVGIG (reference sequence). Deletions cut 1 base from V and 8 bases from J, with 11 bases between. The CDR3 region has the DNA TGTGCCTGGAGTGGGACAGACGGGGGCTACACCTTC. Translation: CAWSGTDGGYTF.

The chain uses TRBV10-3 and TRBJ2-7, with TRBD1 matching over 9 bases. Trimming cost V 2 bases and J 4 bases; bases outside gene matches: 6. The CDR3 runs 15 residues. From germline, CDR1 is ENHRY and CDR2 SYGVKD. The CDR3 here is CAISEPGQGGYEQYF. The CDR3 DNA is TGTGCCATCAGTGAGCCGGGACAGGGTGGGTACGAGCAGTACTTC.

The rearrangement uses TRBV14 and TRBJ2-2; D not resolved. Trimming left V 2 bases short and J 3 bases short, with 10 bases between. This CDR3 is built from 15 residues. Germline-derived CDR1 and CDR2 are SGHDN and FVKESK. The CDR3 protein is CASSQKGWDTGELFF. CDR3 sequence (DNA): TGTGCCAGCAGCCAAAAAGGCTGGGACACCGGGGAGCTGTTTTTT.

The chain joins TRBV5-5 to TRBJ2-2; 11 nucleotides agree with TRBD2. Germline loops: CDR1 SGHKS, CDR2 YYEKEE (reference sequence). J was trimmed by 4 bases and V by 0 bases; bases with no gene match: 5. This CDR3 is built from 17 residues. This CDR3 is CASSLAPTSGATGELFF. The CDR3 DNA is TGTGCCAGCAGCTTGGCTCCGACTAGCGGGGCCACCGGGGAGCTGTTTTTT.

This clone appeared a few times. This chain uses TRBV25-1 with TRBJ2-1; D not resolved. Trimming cost V 10 bases and J 8 bases, with 18 bases left between them. This CDR3 comprises 13 residues. Germline CDR1 and CDR2: MGHDK and SYGVNS. CDR3 in amino acids: CATTKGTGDEQFF. For the CDR3, the DNA is TGTGCCACCACGAAAGGAACCGGCGATGAGCAGTTCTTC.

This clone was counted once. The rearrangement uses TRBV18 and TRBJ1-5, with D hard to call. CDR1 is KGHSH, CDR2 LQKENI, per germline. The CDR3 totals 15 residues. The V end was cut by 1 base, the J end by 0 bases, with 7 bases between. The CDR3 reads CASSPRQASNQPQHF. Here the CDR3 DNA reads TGTGCCAGCTCACCACGGCAGGCTAGCAATCAGCCCCAGCATTTT.

This chain uses TRBV18 with TRBJ1-4, with D unresolved. Trimming took off 1 base at V and 2 bases at J, with 8 bases between the two ends. Germline V lookup: CDR1 KGHSH, CDR2 LQKENI. The CDR3 spans 15 residues. The CDR3 spells CASSPQRDTNEKLFF. The CDR3 nucleotides are TGTGCCAGCTCACCACAGCGCGACACTAATGAAAAACTGTTTTTT.

This chain links TRBV27 with TRBJ1-1, with TRBD1 as a possible D gene (5 bases). Germline V gene data show CDR1 as MNHEY and CDR2 as SMNVEV (reference sequence). Between the trimmed V and J ends, which lost 1 base and 8 bases, there was a span of 11 bases. The length of the CDR3 is 13 residues. The CDR3 DNA is TGTGCCAGCAGTTTATGGGGGACGGGGGAAGCTTTCTTT. Its protein is CASSLWGTGEAFF.

The chain carries TRBV15 and TRBJ1-4; TRBD1 matches at 8 bases. This CDR3 spans 20 amino acids. Germline trimming cut 4 bases from V and 4 bases from J; bases unmatched to any gene: 20. Germline V lookup: CDR1 LNHNV, CDR2 YYDKDF (reference sequence). The CDR3 protein is CATSNLKDRVGNRGNEKLFF. The DNA for the CDR3 is TGTGCCACCAGCAATTTAAAGGACAGGGTAGGGAATCGGGGTAATGAAAAACTGTTTTTT.